This passage covers 25 T cell receptor beta chains from one sample sequenced in a study of CD8+CD57+ T cells in acquired aplastic anemia. All sequencing subjects had displayed CD8+CD57+ cell expansion on flow cytometry. Profiling of TCR beta VDJ combinations and CDR3 sequences used genomic DNA as template. TCRdb re-analysed the reads in MiXCR, keeping a single row per CDR3 protein. The table shows roughly 150,000 distinct CDR3 sequences, with around 48% occurring only once. The sample taken for sequencing was sorted CD4+, CD8+, or CD8+CD57+ T cells (not recorded which) from PBMCs. The receptors were gathered from a human donor with aplastic anemia.

This clonotype was counted ten times or more. The CDR3 bases are TGTGCCAGCAGCTCCCAGGACAGGGGGCGCACGGGCTATGGCTACACCTTC. Translating gives CASSSQDRGRTGYGYTF. The V gene is TRBV7-3, the J gene TRBJ1-2; TRBD1 matches 11 bases. The CDR3 contains 17 residues. Germline V lookup: CDR1 SGHTA, CDR2 FQGTGA. Germline trimming cut 4 bases from V and 4 bases from J; bases unmatched to any gene: 11. The full variable domain, in which reference TRBV7-3 and TRBJ1-2 provide the parts outside the CDR3, is GAGVSQTPSNKVTEKGKYVELRCDPISGHTALYWYRQSLGQGPEFLIYFQGTGAADDSGLPNDRFFAVRPEGSVSTLKIQRTERGDSAVYLCASSSQDRGRTGYGYTFGSGTRLTVV.

This clonotype has at least ten counts. V usage is TRBV4-2 and J usage is TRBJ1-5; 7 bases match TRBD1. The CDR3 has 16 amino acids. J lost 7 bases, V lost 4 bases, and 13 bases had no gene match. Germline assignment: CDR1 LGHNA and CDR2 YNFKEQ. In DNA, the CDR3 is TGTGCCAGCAGCCCGGTACATTCCAGGGGGATACAGCCCCAGCATTTT. It translates to CASSPVHSRGIQPQHF.

The rearrangement links TRBV29-1 to TRBJ2-7, with 7 bases that match TRBD1. Germline assignment: CDR1 SQVTM and CDR2 ANQGSEA. The ends lost 6 bases at V and 0 bases at J; junction bases unmatched: 5. This CDR3 is 13 amino acids long. CDR3 DNA: TGCAGCGTCACCGGGACAGCCTCCTACGAGCAGTACTTC. It yields the protein CSVTGTASYEQYF.

This clonotype was counted many times. The gene calls are TRBV7-2 and TRBJ2-5; 7 bases align to TRBD1. V lost 6 bases to trimming and J lost 5 bases; unmatched junction nucleotides: 12. Germline V gives CDR1 SGHTA, CDR2 FQGNSA. The CDR3 totals 15 residues. The CDR3 coding sequence is TGTGCCAGCAGTCGCCAGACAGGGACGGGCGAGACCCAGTACTTC. Encoded protein: CASSRQTGTGETQYF.

This chain connects TRBV10-2 to TRBJ2-5; tentatively, D is TRBD2 (6 bases). Trimming removed 8 bases from V and 2 bases from J, with 12 bases in between. This CDR3 spans 13 amino acids. Germline CDR1 and CDR2: WSHSY and SAAADI. The CDR3 coding sequence is TGCGCCAGCCTCCTGGGAGGACAAGAGACCCAGTACTTC. As protein: CASLLGGQETQYF.

In the case of this clonotype: The junction does not match germline at one end; this may be a read error. The V and J genes are TRBV15 and TRBJ1-3, with D perhaps TRBD1 (5 bases). The germline CDR1 and CDR2 sequences are LNHNV and YYDKDF (reference sequence). CDR3 size: 17 residues. CDR3 sequence (DNA): TGTGCCACCAGCAGAGATCGGAGGGGCGGCTCTGGAAGCACCATATATTTT. Protein: CATSRDRRGGSGSTIYF.

This clonotype was recorded a few times. J is TRBJ1-6 and V is TRBV15; D gene uncertain. The CDR3 consists of 15 residues. V dropped 5 bases and J dropped 0 bases, with 8 bases sitting between them. Germline V lookup: CDR1 LNHNV, CDR2 YYDKDF (reference sequence). The CDR3 nucleotides are TGTGCCACCAGCGCGCAAGGCTCCTATAATTCACCCCTCCACTTT. Residues: CATSAQGSYNSPLHF.

In this sample, this clonotype turned up many times. The chain combines TRBV5-4 with TRBJ2-3, with D perhaps TRBD1 (5 bases). V was pared by 4 bases and J by 0 bases, with 18 bases between. The CDR3 runs to 17 residues. The germline gives CDR1 SGHNT, CDR2 YYREEE (reference sequence). CDR3 residues: CASSPELVRASTDTQYF. The CDR3 DNA is TGTGCCAGCAGCCCGGAACTGGTCAGGGCAAGCACAGATACGCAGTATTTT.

The table lists this clonotype with many counts. The chain combines TRBV10-3 with TRBJ2-2, with a tentative D call TRBD1 (5 bases). The length of the CDR3 is 14 residues. Germline V gene lookup returns CDR1 ENHRY and CDR2 SYGVKD. Trimming left V 8 bases short and J 5 bases short, with 15 bases between. The CDR3 sequence is CAIGQGGTTGELFF. CDR3 DNA: TGTGCCATCGGGCAGGGTGGCACGACCGGGGAGCTGTTTTTT.

V gene TRBV10-3 combines with J gene TRBJ2-1; D is uncertain. V was shortened by 0 bases and J by 0 bases, with 9 bases between the two germline ends. This CDR3 has 16 amino acids. In germline, CDR1 is ENHRY, CDR2 SYGVKD. CDR3 in amino acids: CAISESATLSYNEQFF. In nucleotides, the CDR3 is TGTGCCATCAGTGAGTCCGCAACCCTCTCCTACAATGAGCAGTTCTTC.

CDR3 DNA sequence: TGTGCCAGCAATGACCCTGGTGGACAGGGAGGGGAGCTGTTTTTT. It specifies CASNDPGGQGGELFF. This rearrangement joins TRBV28 to TRBJ2-2, with TRBD1 matching 8 bases. J was trimmed by 8 bases and V by 7 bases; bases with no gene match: 12. Germline V CDR1 and CDR2: MDHEN, SYDVKM. The CDR3 is 15 amino acids.

Regarding this clonotype: The junction and the germline gene differ at one end; a read error may be behind it. The chain recombines TRBV12-5 with TRBJ1-1; D uncertain. This CDR3 is built from 13 residues. Germline loops: CDR1 LGHNT, CDR2 FRNRAP. CDR3 nucleotides: TGTGCTAGTGGTGGAAAAGGGAACACTGAAGCTCTCTTT. Residues: CASGGKGNTEALF.

This sequence joins TRBV20-1 and TRBJ2-7; 9 positions agree with TRBD1. In germline, CDR1 is DFQATT, CDR2 SNEGSKA (reference sequence). The CDR3 totals 13 residues. After removal of 4 bases from V and 2 bases from J, the junction contained 3 bases not matched to a gene. The CDR3 nucleotides are TGCAGTGCTAAGGGGACAGGGCCCTACGAGCAGTACTTC. Translating it yields CSAKGTGPYEQYF.

The rearrangement uses TRBV7-9 and TRBJ1-3, with unresolved D. The germline V gene has CDR1 SEHNR and CDR2 FQNEAQ (reference sequence). The CDR3 is 14 residues long. Trimming took 9 bases from V and 2 from J, leaving 14 bases between them. CDR3 sequence (DNA): TGTGCCAGTAGTATTAGGCAGCCTGGAAACACCATATATTTT. Translated: CASSIRQPGNTIYF.

The sample holds a few counts of this clonotype. V usage is TRBV3-1 and J usage is TRBJ1-5; D ambiguous. The CDR3 totals 13 residues. Germline loops: CDR1 LGHDT, CDR2 YNNKEL (reference sequence). V lost 4 bases to trimming and J lost 4 bases, with 8 bases between them. The CDR3 sequence: CASSLTPNQPQHF. The DNA for the CDR3 is TGTGCCAGCAGCCTAACTCCTAATCAGCCCCAGCATTTT.

The table lists this clonotype with many counts. CDR3 DNA sequence: TGTGCCTCCCGGTTTAGGGGGGGCGATACTGGGGAGCTGTTTTTT. It yields the protein CASRFRGGDTGELFF. The chain employs TRBV10-3 and TRBJ2-2, with D possibly being TRBD2 (7 bases). From germline, CDR1 is ENHRY and CDR2 SYGVKD. The V and J ends lost 11 bases and 8 bases respectively, with 24 bases between them. CDR3 length: 15 residues.

Turning to this clonotype: Just one base apart from a much larger clone, this may be a read error. The J gene is TRBJ2-6, the V gene TRBV6-5; possibly TRBD1 for D (5 bases). Germline V gene sequence: CDR1 MNHEY, CDR2 SVGAGI. The CDR3 consists of 13 residues. The CDR3 DNA reads TGTGCCAGCAGTTCCCCTGGGGCCAACGCCCTGACTTTC. Amino acid sequence: CASSSPGANALTF.

The rearrangement uses TRBV5-1 and TRBJ1-1, with D perhaps TRBD1 (6 bases). The CDR3 contains 17 residues. The V and J ends lost 1 base and 2 bases respectively, with 18 bases between them. Germline V CDR1 and CDR2: SGHRS, YFSETQ. CDR3 region: CASSLSAGEFKNTEAFF. The CDR3 DNA sequence: TGCGCCAGCAGCTTGTCTGCAGGGGAATTTAAAAACACTGAAGCTTTCTTT.

This clonotype was detected many times. V gene TRBV7-6 combines with J gene TRBJ2-7; D is ambiguous. V was pared by 0 bases and J by 1 base, with 7 bases between. The CDR3 is 14 residues long. Germline CDR1 reads SGHVS; CDR2 reads FNYEAQ. The CDR3 DNA reads TGTGCCAGCAGCTTAGCCCCCGGATCCTACGAGCAGTACTTC. It translates to CASSLAPGSYEQYF.

Notes on this clonotype: Germline and junction disagree at one end, which may indicate a read error. The chain uses TRBV10-3 and TRBJ2-7; D may be TRBD2 (7 bases). CDR3 size: 12 residues. Germline V lookup: CDR1 ENHRY, CDR2 SYGVKD. The CDR3 DNA is TGTGCCAGCAGTCCCGGGGGGCCCGAGCAGTACTTC. It codes for CASSPGGPEQYF.

The chain uses TRBV19 and TRBJ2-3; no definite D call. This CDR3 comprises 14 residues. The V end lost 1 base, the J end lost 2 bases, and 7 bases lay between the germline ends. From germline, CDR1 is LNHDA and CDR2 SQIVND (reference sequence). The CDR3 coding sequence is TGTGCCAGTAGTATAGGACACTACACAGATACGCAGTATTTT. It codes for CASSIGHYTDTQYF.

This clonotype was observed many times. The rearrangement links TRBV5-1 to TRBJ2-1; 7 bases are a match to TRBD2. Per the germline V gene, CDR1 is SGHRS and CDR2 is YFSETQ. This CDR3 has 15 residues. The junction had 8 bases not matched to a gene; V was cut back by 7 bases and J by 1 base. This CDR3 is CASHMGGVSYNEQFF. In nucleotides, the CDR3 is TGCGCCAGCCATATGGGGGGGGTTTCCTACAATGAGCAGTTCTTC.

This clonotype was counted once. The rearrangement uses TRBV2 and TRBJ2-5; perhaps TRBD1 as D (6 bases). The germline V gene has CDR1 SNHLY and CDR2 FYNNEI. This CDR3 spans 15 amino acids. V lost 8 bases, J lost 3 bases, and 19 bases lay in between. The CDR3 bases are TGTGCCAGCGTGGGGGCGGCGGGCCTGAAAGAGACCCAGTACTTC. Translation gives CASVGAAGLKETQYF. Combining the CDR3 with reference TRBV2 and TRBJ2-5 gives the whole variable domain EPEVTQTPSHQVTQMGQEVILRCVPISNHLYFYWYRQILGQKVEFLVSFYNNEISEKSEIFDDQFSVERPDGSNFTLKIRSTKLEDSAMYFCASVGAAGLKETQYFGPGTRLLVL.

This clonotype was detected only a few times. The chain couples TRBV27 to TRBJ2-1, with D perhaps TRBD2 (5 bases). V lost 10 bases and J 2 bases, leaving 18 bases between the germline ends. Per the germline V gene, CDR1 is MNHEY and CDR2 is SMNVEV (reference sequence). CDR3 length: 15 residues. The CDR3 loop is CATQWTQKAYNEQFF. Written as DNA, the CDR3 is TGTGCCACCCAGTGGACTCAAAAGGCCTACAATGAGCAGTTCTTC.

This chain uses TRBV10-3 with TRBJ1-2; D unclear. The germline V gene has CDR1 ENHRY and CDR2 SYGVKD. The germline V and J ends were trimmed by 11 bases and 4 bases, with 14 bases remaining between them. The CDR3 covers 12 residues. In nucleotides, the CDR3 is TGTGCCTCGCGGCTCGAGGGCTATGGCTACACCTTC. Translating it yields CASRLEGYGYTF.